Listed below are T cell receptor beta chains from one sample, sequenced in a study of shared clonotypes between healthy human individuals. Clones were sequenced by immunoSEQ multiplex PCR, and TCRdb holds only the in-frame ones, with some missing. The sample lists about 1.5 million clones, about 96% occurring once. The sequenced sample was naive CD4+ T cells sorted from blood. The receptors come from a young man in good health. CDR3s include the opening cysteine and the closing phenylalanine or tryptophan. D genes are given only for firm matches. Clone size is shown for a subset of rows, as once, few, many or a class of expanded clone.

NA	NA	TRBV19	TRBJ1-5	CASSNGQTNQPQHF	TGTGCCAGTAGTAATGGACAGACCAATCAGCCCCAGCATTTT
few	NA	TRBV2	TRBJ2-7	CASNLGQLSYEQYF	TGTGCCAGCAACCTAGGACAGCTTAGCTACGAGCAGTACTTC
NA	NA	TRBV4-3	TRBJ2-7	CASSQGGTAEQYF	TGCGCCAGCAGCCAAGGTGGGACCGCCGAGCAGTACTTC
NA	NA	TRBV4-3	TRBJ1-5	CASSQGGDQPQHF	TGCGCCAGCAGCCAAGGGGGGGATCAGCCCCAGCATTTT
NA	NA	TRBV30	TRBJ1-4	CAWRQGGNEKLFF	TGTGCCTGGAGGCAGGGAGGTAATGAAAAACTGTTTTTT
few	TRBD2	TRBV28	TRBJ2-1	CASSLSFAGAPGNEQFF	TGTGCCAGCAGTTTATCATTCGCGGGAGCCCCTGGCAATGAGCAGTTCTTC
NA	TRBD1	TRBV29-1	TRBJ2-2	CSITGATGELFF	TGCAGCATCACAGGGGCCACCGGGGAGCTGTTTTTT
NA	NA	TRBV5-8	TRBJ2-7	CASSLAGHGYEQYF	TGTGCCAGCAGCTTGGCGGGACACGGTTACGAGCAGTACTTC
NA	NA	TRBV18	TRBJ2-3	CASSLKGGDTDTQYF	TGTGCCAGCTCCCTGAAGGGGGGAGATACAGATACGCAGTATTTT
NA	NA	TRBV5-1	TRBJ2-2	CASSLEDGAGELFF	TGCGCCAGCAGCTTGGAGGACGGGGCGGGGGAGCTGTTTTTT
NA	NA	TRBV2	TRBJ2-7	CASSGLSNGTYEQYF	TGTGCCAGCAGTGGTCTGTCGAACGGCACCTACGAGCAGTACTTC
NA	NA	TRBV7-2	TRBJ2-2	CASSRTRGIDTGELFF	TGTGCCAGCAGCCGTACAAGAGGGATCGACACCGGGGAGCTGTTTTTT
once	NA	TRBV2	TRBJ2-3	CARQWGGNTDTQYF	TGTGCCAGACAATGGGGTGGCAACACAGATACGCAGTATTTT
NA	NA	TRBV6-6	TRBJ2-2	CASGPPPGWTGELFF	TGTGCCAGCGGACCCCCACCGGGATGGACCGGGGAGCTGTTTTTT
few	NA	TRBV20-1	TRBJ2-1	CSAMTHNEQFF	TGCAGTGCTATGACCCACAATGAGCAGTTCTTC
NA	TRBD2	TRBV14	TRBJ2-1	CASSQGLLAGYYNEQFF	TGTGCCAGCAGCCAAGGCCTCCTAGCGGGGTACTACAATGAGCAGTTCTTC
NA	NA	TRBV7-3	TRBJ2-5	CASSTGQGGETQYF	TGTGCCAGCAGCACAGGGCAGGGAGGGGAGACCCAGTACTTC
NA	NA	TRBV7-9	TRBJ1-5	CASSLDLQVNQPQHF	TGTGCCAGCAGCTTAGATCTGCAGGTCAATCAGCCCCAGCATTTT
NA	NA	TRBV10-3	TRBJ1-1	CAISGQGGDTEAFF	TGTGCCATCAGTGGGCAGGGAGGGGACACTGAAGCTTTCTTT
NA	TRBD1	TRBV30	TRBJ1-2	CACSRDRPYGYTF	TGTGCCTGCTCCCGGGACAGGCCCTATGGCTACACCTTC